The 13 T cell receptor beta chains below all came from one sample that was sequenced in a study of blood T cell repertoires in COVID-19. Generated by immunoSEQ multiplex PCR, the TCRdb table keeps only in-frame clones and is missing some. The sample contains around 170,000 clones, about 80% of which appear only once. Sequencing input: PBMCs or T cells enriched from blood (not recorded which). The receptors derive from a man aged 55 to 70 who had been exposed to COVID-19.

This chain connects TRBV9 to TRBJ2-3, with 9 bases matching TRBD2. Trimming at V came to 3 bases and at J to 6 bases, leaving 17 bases not matched to a gene. The CDR3 is 18 amino acids. Germline CDR1 is SGDLS and CDR2 is YYNGEE. The CDR3 spells CASSAHWGGRAGGDTQYF. The CDR3 coding sequence is TGTGCCAGCAGCGCTCACTGGGGCGGGAGGGCCGGAGGGGATACGCAGTATTTT.

J is TRBJ1-3 and V is TRBV15, with TRBD1 as a possible D gene (5 bases). Germline loops: CDR1 LNHNV, CDR2 YYDKDF (reference sequence). The V gene lost 3 bases and the J gene lost 4 bases, with 7 bases spanning the gap. The CDR3 loop spans 13 amino acids. The CDR3 DNA reads as TGTGCCACCAGCAGGGACACGGGAAACACCATATATTTT. It yields the protein CATSRDTGNTIYF.

Written as DNA, the CDR3 is TGCGCCAGCAGTGGAGGGGGGGGCCCCCGCACAGATACGCAGTATTTT. It encodes CASSGGGGPRTDTQYF. The chain has TRBV5-1 and TRBJ2-3; D might be TRBD2 (7 bases). The CDR3 has 16 residues. The V and J ends lost 5 bases and 1 base respectively, with 17 bases between them. Germline CDR1 reads SGHRS; CDR2 reads YFSETQ.

This sequence joins TRBV30 and TRBJ1-2; tentatively, D is TRBD1 (6 bases). The CDR3 length is 14 residues. Trimming pared 2 bases from V and 7 bases from J, leaving 17 bases between. Germline V CDR1 and CDR2: GTSNPN, SVGIG (reference sequence). The CDR3 DNA sequence: TGTGCCTGGAGTACCACAGGGAATGGGATTGGCTACACCTTC. It codes for CAWSTTGNGIGYTF.

The chain has TRBV9 and TRBJ1-5; 7 nucleotides match TRBD1. V lost 3 bases, J lost 2 bases, and 5 bases stayed unmatched. The CDR3 consists of 15 residues. Germline lookup yields CDR1 SGDLS and CDR2 YYNGEE. This CDR3 is CASSEFQGGNQPQHF. The CDR3 coding sequence is TGTGCCAGCAGCGAGTTTCAGGGGGGCAATCAGCCCCAGCATTTT.

The J gene is TRBJ1-2, the V gene TRBV15; the D gene is possibly TRBD1 (6 bases). With 3 bases removed from V and 3 bases from J, the gap between germline ends came to 17 bases. The CDR3 length is 16 residues. Germline CDR1 LNHNV, CDR2 YYDKDF (reference sequence). CDR3 in amino acids: CATSSGGQASDYGYTF. For the CDR3, the DNA is TGTGCCACCAGCAGCGGGGGGCAGGCTTCCGACTATGGCTACACCTTC.

V gene TRBV9 combines with J gene TRBJ1-1; D is possibly TRBD1 (5 bases). The V gene's germline CDR1 is SGDLS and CDR2 YYNGEE. The length of the CDR3 is 15 residues. Trimming stripped 0 bases from V and 1 base from J, with 10 bases between. The CDR3 region has the DNA TGTGCCAGCAGCGTAGGGTTGGGGGGGAACACTGAAGCTTTCTTT. This encodes CASSVGLGGNTEAFF.

The chain employs TRBV7-9 and TRBJ1-4; no reliable D call. Germline V CDR1 and CDR2: SEHNR, FQNEAQ (reference sequence). Trimming shortened V by 1 base and J by 3 bases, and 9 bases separated the two germline ends. This CDR3 has 15 residues. The CDR3 here is CASSLGQTPNEKLFF. CDR3 in DNA: TGTGCCAGCAGCTTAGGGCAGACACCTAATGAAAAACTGTTTTTT. The variable domain in full, with the rest retrieved from reference TRBV7-9 and TRBJ1-4, is DTGVSQNPRHKITKRGQNVTFRCDPISEHNRLYWYRQTLGQGPEFLTYFQNEAQLEKSRLLSDRFSAERPKGSFSTLEIQRTEQGDSAMYLCASSLGQTPNEKLFFGSGTQLSVL.

This clone was counted only a few times. V gene TRBV27 combines with J gene TRBJ2-7; possible D gene TRBD1, 5 bases. CDR1 is MNHEY and CDR2 is SMNVEV in the germline V gene (reference sequence). V was pared by 1 base and J by 6 bases, with 7 bases between. The CDR3 is 12 amino acids. CDR3 DNA: TGTGCCAGCAGTTTATGGGGCCGCGAGCAGTACTTC. Translating gives CASSLWGREQYF.

This clone was counted ten times or more. The chain has TRBV9 and TRBJ1-5; TRBD1 matches 9 bases. From germline, CDR1 is SGDLS and CDR2 YYNGEE. CDR3 length equals 15 residues. The V and J ends lost 4 bases and 6 bases, in that order; junction bases with no gene match: 8. CDR3 in amino acids: CASSSGTGFGQPQHF. The CDR3 bases are TGTGCCAGCAGCTCAGGGACAGGGTTCGGTCAGCCCCAGCATTTT.

This clone was counted a few times. The chain has TRBV6-1 and TRBJ1-2; no reliable D call. In germline, CDR1 is MNHNS, CDR2 SASEGT. The CDR3 loop spans 15 amino acids. The ends were cut back, 3 bases at V and 4 bases at J, with 15 bases in the middle. This CDR3 reads CASSEGSLLLYGYTF. CDR3 sequence (DNA): TGTGCCAGCAGTGAGGGCAGCTTACTCCTCTATGGCTACACCTTC.

This clone turned up a few times. This chain connects TRBV6-4 to TRBJ1-5; 7 nucleotides line up with TRBD1. CDR3 length equals 15 residues. CDR1 and CDR2 from the germline V gene are MRHNA and SNTAGT. V trimming: 2 bases; J trimming: 0 bases; junction bases outside the gene matches: 1. Here the CDR3 reads CASSDGTVSNQPQHF. The DNA for the CDR3 is TGTGCCAGCAGTGACGGGACAGTTAGCAATCAGCCCCAGCATTTT.

The genes are TRBV12-3 or TRBV12-4 and TRBJ2-1; possibly TRBD1 for D (6 bases). Trimming left V 10 bases short and J 5 bases short, with 15 bases between. The CDR3 covers 13 residues. CDR3 amino acids: CATHRDTDNEQFF. As DNA, the CDR3 is TGTGCCACCCACCGGGACACCGACAATGAGCAGTTCTTC.